This TCR beta chain is from a study of T cell responses to AZD1222 COVID-19 vaccine. With V trimmed by 4 bases and J by 4 bases, 11 bases remained unmatched. Per germline, CDR1 KGHDR and CDR2 SFDVKD. This CDR3 contains 17 residues. Findings and limits, study-wide: Elevations in Spike-specific TCR breadth and depth followed administration of two AZD1222 doses. Only a handful of AZD1222 recipients, several in all, had baseline seropositivity. There were mostly white British donors and more females than males, and clonal diversity was possibly underestimated. All repertoire sampling was performed exclusively after the peak T cell response.

TCRdb's table, derived via immunoSEQ multiplex PCR, lists solely in-frame clones and lacks some. This table has 150,000 to 200,000 clones, about 93% appearing once. Only one count was recorded for this clone. Its antigen is not identified. This specimen consisted of peripheral blood, obtained 28 days after the second dose of the MenACWY control vaccine. The clonotype originates from an adult who received the MenACWY meningococcal vaccine as a control. This chain connects TRBV24-1 to TRBJ2-3; 9 bases fit TRBD2. CDR3 sequence: CATSDLERRGGSDTQYF. Here the CDR3 DNA reads TGTGCCACCAGTGACCTTGAACGGCGGGGGGGCTCAGATACGCAGTATTTT.